One and the same sample provided the 13 T cell receptor beta chains below, sequenced in a study of blood T cell repertoires in COVID-19. Only in-frame clones appear in the TCRdb table, and some are missing; sequencing was by immunoSEQ multiplex PCR. This table has 250,000 to 350,000 clones, 75% to 90% appearing once. Sample: peripheral blood. The receptors here all came from a woman between 25 and 40 years old with COVID-19, enrolled during active disease.

V and J are TRBV10-3 and TRBJ1-6; D is perhaps TRBD1 (6 bases). The V and J ends lost 3 bases and 7 bases respectively, with 10 bases between them. Germline V gene lookup returns CDR1 ENHRY and CDR2 SYGVKD. The CDR3 covers 14 residues. Here the CDR3 reads CAISERDKNSPLHF. CDR3 sequence (DNA): TGTGCCATCAGTGAACGGGACAAAAATTCACCCCTCCACTTT.

J is TRBJ2-3 and V is TRBV5-4; 7 bases agree with TRBD2. Germline V gene data show CDR1 as SGHNT and CDR2 as YYREEE (reference sequence). V lost 4 bases, J lost 5 bases, and 7 bases stayed unmatched. The CDR3 extends over 14 amino acids. Here the CDR3 reads CASSTGLDVDTQYF. CDR3 bases: TGTGCCAGCAGCACAGGACTAGATGTAGATACGCAGTATTTT.

Regarding this clone: At the DNA level, this CDR3 is encoded by other sequences in the same sample as well. V gene TRBV5-6 combines with J gene TRBJ2-3; D is uncertain. Trimming cost V 1 base and J 2 bases, with 8 bases left between them. CDR3 size: 14 residues. Germline V lookup: CDR1 SGHDT, CDR2 YYEEEE. DNA of the CDR3: TGTGCCAGCAGCTTGCCCGGGTCCACAGATACGCAGTATTTT. It yields the protein CASSLPGSTDTQYF.

The CDR3 here is CASTRDRGDQPQHF. The CDR3 DNA reads as TGTGCCAGCACCCGGGACAGGGGGGATCAGCCCCAGCATTTT. The chain carries TRBV18 and TRBJ1-5, with 11 bases identical to TRBD1. J lost 5 bases, V lost 8 bases, and 5 bases had no gene match. The germline CDR1 and CDR2 sequences are KGHSH and LQKENI. The CDR3 has 14 residues.

The chain employs TRBV5-1 and TRBJ2-2, with 11 nucleotides matching TRBD2. Germline loops: CDR1 SGHRS, CDR2 YFSETQ. The CDR3 totals 16 residues. Germline trimming cut 2 bases from V and 6 bases from J; bases unmatched to any gene: 6. CDR3 DNA sequence: TGCGCCAGCAGCTTACTAGCGGGAGTCTTCGCCGGGGAGCTGTTTTTT. This codes for CASSLLAGVFAGELFF.

The V gene is TRBV11-2, the J gene TRBJ2-7, with 11 positions matching TRBD2. Germline values: CDR1 SGHAT, CDR2 FQNNGV. The junction had 8 bases not matched to a gene; V was cut back by 4 bases and J by 3 bases. This CDR3 is built from 16 residues. Here the CDR3 DNA reads TGTGCCAGCAGCTCCCATAGCGGGAGGGCCGGCTACGAGCAGTACTTC. It codes for CASSSHSGRAGYEQYF.

This rearrangement joins TRBV5-5 to TRBJ1-5; a possible D gene is TRBD1 (6 bases). This CDR3 is 14 amino acids long. V was cut by 2 bases and J by 3 bases, with 9 bases left in between. Germline CDR1 and CDR2: SGHKS and YYEKEE (reference sequence). The CDR3 reads CASSLGGNNQPQHF. CDR3 DNA: TGTGCCAGCAGCTTAGGGGGAAACAATCAGCCCCAGCATTTT.

The chain has TRBV11-3 and TRBJ2-1, with a possible D match to TRBD2 (6 bases). The CDR3 is 14 residues long. Germline V CDR1 and CDR2: SGHNT, YENEEA. With 5 bases removed from V and 7 bases from J, the gap between germline ends came to 15 bases. CDR3 sequence (DNA): TGTGCCAGCAGCCCTGGGGGGTTAGAGAATGAGCAGTTCTTC. This gives the protein CASSPGGLENEQFF.

The chain has TRBV9 and TRBJ2-7; 11 nucleotides line up with TRBD2. This CDR3 region has 15 residues. Germline CDR1 reads SGDLS; CDR2 reads YYNGEE. V was pared by 3 bases and J by 7 bases, with 9 bases of the junction left unmatched. The CDR3 protein is CASSATIAGGGEQYF. As DNA, the CDR3 is TGTGCCAGCAGCGCAACAATAGCGGGAGGGGGGGAGCAGTACTTC.

The rearrangement joins TRBV5-4 to TRBJ1-2; tentative D call: TRBD1 (6 bases). Trimming stripped 0 bases from V and 6 bases from J, with 15 bases between. The V gene's germline CDR1 is SGHNT and CDR2 YYREEE (reference sequence). The CDR3 has 15 residues. This chain's CDR3 is CASSLGIRQEDGYTF. CDR3 nucleotides: TGTGCCAGCAGCTTGGGAATACGACAGGAGGATGGCTACACCTTC.

The J gene is TRBJ2-1, the V gene TRBV29-1, with 10 bases lining up with TRBD2. The J segment lost 6 bases and the V segment lost 7 bases, leaving 6 bases of the junction unmatched. The CDR3 consists of 13 residues. Germline lookup yields CDR1 SQVTM and CDR2 ANQGSEA. CDR3 sequence reads: CSALAGVPNEQFF. Here the CDR3 DNA reads TGCAGCGCCCTAGCGGGAGTACCCAATGAGCAGTTCTTC.

This rearrangement joins TRBV7-2 to TRBJ2-7; D is ambiguous. CDR3 size: 11 residues. With 2 bases removed from V and 7 bases from J, the gap between germline ends came to 6 bases. Germline V gives CDR1 SGHTA, CDR2 FQGNSA. CDR3 residues: CASSLTREQYF. Written as DNA, the CDR3 is TGTGCCAGCAGCTTAACGAGGGAGCAGTACTTC.

To note about this clone: This specimen includes other DNA sequences encoding the same CDR3. The V gene is TRBV7-9, the J gene TRBJ2-1, with TRBD1 identical over 9 bases. The junction had 4 bases not matched to a gene; V was cut back by 3 bases and J by 7 bases. This CDR3 contains 14 residues. Per the germline V gene, CDR1 is SEHNR and CDR2 is FQNEAQ (reference sequence). CDR3 sequence (DNA): TGTGCCAGCAGCTTGGACAGGGGACTGAATGAGCAGTTCTTC. Its protein is CASSLDRGLNEQFF.